The clone carrying this T cell receptor (beta chain) has only a few counts. This record belongs to a study of cytomegalovirus exposure and HLA in healthy donors. Amplification used 60 Vbeta primers and 13 Jbeta primers. Assay used: immunoSEQ multiplex PCR; TCRdb lists only in-frame clones, some missing. The repertoire holds about 160,000 clones, with approximately 72% as singletons. Sequencing was carried out using PBMCs. This receptor was identified in a female donor in good health and CMV-seronegative.

The CDR3, as DNA: TGTGCCAGCGACTTCGAGACAGGGGGCAATCAGCCCCAGCATTTT. Protein product: CASDFETGGNQPQHF. The J gene is TRBJ1-5, the V gene TRBV6-1, with 8 bases that match TRBD1. V gave up 8 bases and J gave up 2 bases; unmatched junction bases: 8. Looked up from germline, CDR1 is MNHNS and CDR2 is SASEGT. The CDR3 length is 15 residues.